The rows below give T cell receptor beta chains drawn from one sample of a study of blood T cell repertoires in COVID-19. Method: immunoSEQ multiplex PCR; TCRdb's copy keeps in-frame clones and lacks some. The table records more than 150,000 clones, roughly 78% of them present only once. The source material was peripheral blood. The source of these receptors is a woman aged 80 or older with active or convalescent COVID-19. Both conserved end residues are part of each CDR3. The D gene is left open where the match is weak. The size field is filled for only some rows; it gives once, few, many or a size class.

clone size	V gene	J gene	D gene	CDR3 protein	CDR3 DNA
NA	TRBV11-2	TRBJ1-2	NA	CASSSEGDGYTF	TGTGCCAGCAGCTCGGAGGGCGATGGCTACACCTTC
NA	TRBV10-3	TRBJ2-1	TRBD2	CASAAGTTTYNEQFF	TGTGCCTCTGCCGCCGGGACTACAACCTACAATGAGCAGTTCTTC
NA	TRBV12-3/TRBV12-4	TRBJ2-1	NA	CASSLAPNEQFF	TGTGCCAGCAGTTTAGCCCCTAATGAGCAGTTCTTC
few	TRBV5-4	TRBJ1-1	TRBD1	CASSDREVGRVGTEAFF	TGTGCCAGCAGCGACAGGGAGGTCGGGCGGGTAGGCACTGAAGCTTTCTTT
NA	TRBV5-6	TRBJ1-1	TRBD1	CASSPEPGQGFTSSEAFF	TGTGCCAGCAGCCCCGAGCCGGGACAGGGGTTTACGAGCTCTGAAGCTTTCTTT
few	TRBV6-1	TRBJ2-1	NA	CASSESTPTGSYNEQFF	TGTGCCAGCAGTGAATCCACCCCAACAGGGTCCTACAATGAGCAGTTCTTC
few	TRBV2	TRBJ1-5	NA	CASSHGGNQPQHF	TGTGCCAGCAGTCATGGGGGGAATCAGCCCCAGCATTTT
NA	TRBV19	TRBJ2-5	TRBD2	CASSMAGTRDQTQYF	TGTGCCAGTAGTATGGCCGGGACTAGAGATCAGACCCAGTACTTC
NA	TRBV19	TRBJ1-2	NA	CASTQRREGNYGYTF	TGTGCCAGTACCCAGCGCCGGGAGGGGAACTATGGCTACACCTTC
NA	TRBV5-1	TRBJ1-1	NA	CASSRVSGVGDAEAFF	TGCGCCAGCAGCAGGGTATCAGGGGTTGGGGACGCTGAAGCTTTCTTT
NA	TRBV19	TRBJ1-6	TRBD1	CASSIRQGGTNSPLHF	TGTGCCAGTAGTATACGTCAGGGGGGAACTAATTCACCCCTCCACTTT
once	TRBV7-9	TRBJ1-1	NA	CASSLEGAEAFF	TGTGCCAGCAGCTTAGAGGGGGCTGAAGCTTTCTTT
NA	TRBV7-9	TRBJ2-7	NA	CASSLAGGEQYF	TGTGCCAGCAGCTTAGCAGGGGGCGAGCAGTACTTC
NA	TRBV7-8	TRBJ2-7	TRBD2	CASSLAIERGSSYEQYF	TGTGCCAGCAGCTTAGCGATCGAGCGGGGGTCCTCCTACGAGCAGTACTTC
NA	TRBV9	TRBJ1-2	TRBD1	CASSRQGNYGYTF	TGTGCCAGCAGTAGACAGGGGAACTATGGCTACACCTTC
NA	TRBV28	TRBJ1-3	NA	CASSSSGEPGNTIYF	TGTGCCAGCAGTTCCTCAGGGGAGCCTGGAAACACCATATATTTT
NA	TRBV9	TRBJ2-7	TRBD1	CASSAGLPGQGSYEQYF	TGTGCCAGCAGCGCGGGATTACCGGGACAGGGGTCCTACGAGCAGTACTTC
NA	TRBV6-6	TRBJ1-1	NA	CASSYTGEAFF	TGTGCCAGCAGTTACACCGGGGAAGCTTTCTTT
once	TRBV3-1/TRBV3-2	TRBJ1-3	TRBD1	CASSQGQFSGNTIYF	TGTGCCAGCAGCCAGGGACAGTTCTCTGGAAACACCATATATTTT
NA	TRBV6-5	TRBJ1-1	NA	CASTGLSTEAFF	TGTGCCAGCACGGGACTAAGCACTGAAGCTTTCTTT
once	TRBV19	TRBJ2-2	TRBD2	CASSSSGTSGGVNTGELFF	TGTGCCAGTAGTTCGTCCGGGACTAGCGGGGGGGTGAACACCGGGGAGCTGTTTTTT
NA	TRBV28	TRBJ2-1	TRBD2	CASDGGAWVNEQFF	TGTGCCAGCGACGGGGGGGCATGGGTCAATGAGCAGTTCTTC
NA	TRBV7-3	TRBJ1-1	NA	CASSAGPPGFTEAFF	TGTGCCAGCAGCGCCGGCCCCCCGGGTTTCACTGAAGCTTTCTTT
once	TRBV12-3/TRBV12-4	TRBJ1-2	NA	CASSLGGNYGYTF	TGTGCCAGCAGTTTAGGCGGAAACTATGGCTACACCTTC
NA	TRBV6-5	TRBJ1-1	NA	CASSYRAAGTEAFF	TGTGCCAGCAGTTACAGGGCAGCGGGGACTGAAGCTTTCTTT
NA	TRBV9	TRBJ2-3	NA	CASSVGRFGGTDTQYF	TGTGCCAGCAGCGTAGGTCGCTTCGGGGGCACAGATACGCAGTATTTT
NA	TRBV11-2	TRBJ1-4	NA	CASSYGQSNEKLFF	TGTGCCAGCAGCTACGGACAGTCTAATGAAAAACTGTTTTTT
NA	TRBV18	TRBJ1-1	NA	CASSPPGGKRDTEAFF	TGTGCCAGCTCACCACCGGGGGGGAAGAGGGACACTGAAGCTTTCTTT
few	TRBV15	TRBJ1-2	TRBD1	CATSITGGNYGYTF	TGTGCCACCAGCATTACAGGGGGTAACTATGGCTACACCTTC
few	TRBV4-2	TRBJ1-2	NA	CASSQVGQGHYGYTF	TGTGCCAGCAGCCAAGTCGGCCAGGGTCACTATGGCTACACCTTC
NA	TRBV5-6	TRBJ1-2	NA	CASSLGQLYYGYTF	TGTGCCAGCAGCTTGGGACAGCTCTACTATGGCTACACCTTC
NA	TRBV7-9	TRBJ1-5	TRBD1	CASNLGTGPNQPQHF	TGTGCCAGCAATTTGGGGACAGGCCCAAATCAGCCCCAGCATTTT
NA	TRBV5-1	TRBJ2-2	NA	CASSLGRGTDPHSNTGELFF	TGCGCCAGCAGCTTGGGCCGCGGGACAGATCCACATTCGAACACCGGGGAGCTGTTTTTT
NA	TRBV5-5	TRBJ2-5	NA	CASSYDTGETQYF	TGTGCCAGCAGCTACGATACGGGAGAGACCCAGTACTTC
once	TRBV6-5	TRBJ1-5	TRBD1	CASSYSSGGRQPQHF	TGTGCCAGCAGTTACTCGTCAGGGGGCCGGCAGCCCCAGCATTTT
NA	TRBV2	TRBJ2-3	NA	CASGLFHTDTQYF	TGTGCCAGCGGACTATTTCACACAGATACGCAGTATTTT
NA	TRBV4-1	TRBJ2-5	NA	CASSQGWAGQGETQYF	TGCGCCAGCAGCCAAGGATGGGCAGGGCAAGGGGAGACCCAGTACTTC
few	TRBV28	TRBJ2-3	NA	CATAGDTQYF	TGTGCCACCGCGGGGGATACGCAGTATTTT
NA	TRBV28	TRBJ2-1	TRBD1	CASRRTGSYNEQFF	TGTGCCAGCCGAAGGACAGGATCCTACAATGAGCAGTTCTTC
NA	TRBV6-5	TRBJ2-7	NA	CASSSTGSYEQYF	TGTGCCAGCAGTTCGACCGGGAGCTACGAGCAGTACTTC
NA	TRBV7-2	TRBJ1-5	TRBD1	CASSFDRVLGQPQHF	TGTGCCAGCAGCTTTGACAGGGTCCTAGGGCAGCCCCAGCATTTT
NA	TRBV12-3/TRBV12-4	TRBJ1-3	TRBD1	CASSVGTGTIYF	TGTGCCAGCAGCGTGGGGACAGGCACCATATATTTT
NA	TRBV15	TRBJ1-5	TRBD1	CATSRTGFNQPQHF	TGTGCCACCAGCAGGACAGGGTTCAATCAGCCCCAGCATTTT
NA	TRBV6-2/TRBV6-3	TRBJ2-2	TRBD1	CASSFSDRGFDTGELFF	TGTGCCAGCAGTTTCTCGGACAGGGGGTTCGACACCGGGGAGCTGTTTTTT
NA	TRBV2	TRBJ2-7	NA	CASSKGDIPHEQYF	TGTGCCAGCAGTAAAGGGGACATACCCCACGAGCAGTACTTC
NA	TRBV2	TRBJ2-3	NA	CASSPTRGAFGTDTQYF	TGTGCCAGCAGCCCGACCCGAGGAGCGTTTGGGACAGATACGCAGTATTTT
NA	TRBV9	TRBJ2-1	NA	CASSVGGGGSYNEQFF	TGTGCCAGCAGCGTAGGTGGCGGGGGCAGCTACAATGAGCAGTTCTTC
NA	TRBV2	TRBJ1-5	NA	CASSADTGQPQHF	TGTGCCAGCAGTGCGGACACAGGACAGCCCCAGCATTTT